This T cell receptor beta chain emerged from a study of post-analysis software for immune sequencing data. Study background: The disease courses spanned relapsing-remitting, secondary progressive and progressive-relapsing forms of multiple sclerosis.

This clonotype occurred many times. Its antigen remains unknown. Study-wide points: Multiple sclerosis patients had significantly lower normalized Chao1 diversity than controls. Controls showed lower frequencies than patients for 5 or 6 TRBV segments, and TRBV5-6, TRBV5-1 and TRBV20-1 were among these. Batch-matched samples strongly co-clustered by F measure.

The CDR3 extends over 14 amino acids. Trimming took off 4 bases at V and 0 bases at J, with 10 bases between the two ends. Germline V gene data show CDR1 as SGHRS and CDR2 as YFSETQ. Prepared TCR beta cDNA libraries contained unique molecular identifiers. Each batch of about 0.95 to 11 million T cells produced hundreds of thousands of cDNA molecules. TCRdb reanalysed the PCR reads using MiXCR and keeps one entry per CDR3 protein. Of a few hundred thousand distinct CDR3 sequences listed, about 38% are singletons. Specimen: blood. The chain uses TRBV5-1 and TRBJ1-2; no definite D call. The sequence was collected from a girl between 10 and 17 years old with multiple sclerosis. CDR3 sequence reads: CASSPSHANYGYTF. CDR3 nucleotides: TGCGCCAGCAGCCCGTCACACGCTAACTATGGCTACACCTTC.